This T cell receptor beta chain was sequenced for a study of shared clonotypes between healthy human individuals. Study-wide points: Clonotypes shared by all four donors outscored non-shared clonotypes in generation probability.

On this clone itself: Its specificity is unknown.

The CDR3 loop spans 13 amino acids. Trimming removed 6 bases from V and 4 bases from J; junction bases left unmatched: 3. Germline CDR1 and CDR2: MNHNS and SASEGT. The method was immunoSEQ multiplex PCR; TCRdb's version includes in-frame clones alone and lacks a portion of them. The sample consists of approximately 530,000 clones, about 96% of them appearing once. This chain links TRBV6-1 with TRBJ1-2; 9 bases align to TRBD1. The TCR sequence derives from a woman in her 30s in good health. The sequencing sample was made of naive CD4+ T cells sorted from blood. Indicated subset: CD45RA+ positively selected. As DNA, the CDR3 is TGTGCCAGCAGCGAGACAGGGGGCTATGGCTACACCTTC. This codes for CASSETGGYGYTF.